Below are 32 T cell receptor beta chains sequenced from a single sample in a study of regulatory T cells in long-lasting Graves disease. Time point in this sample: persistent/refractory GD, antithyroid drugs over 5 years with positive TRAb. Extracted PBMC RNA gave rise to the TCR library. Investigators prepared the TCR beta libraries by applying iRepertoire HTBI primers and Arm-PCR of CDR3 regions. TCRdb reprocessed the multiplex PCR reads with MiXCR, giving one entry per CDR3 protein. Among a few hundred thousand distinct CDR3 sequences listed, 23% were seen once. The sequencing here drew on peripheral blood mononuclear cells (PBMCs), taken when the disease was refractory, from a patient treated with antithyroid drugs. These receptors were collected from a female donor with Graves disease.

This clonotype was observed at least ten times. The CDR3 loop reads CASGQGATEKLFF. CDR3 DNA sequence: TGTGCCAGCGGACAGGGGGCAACGGAAAAACTGTTTTTT. The gene calls are TRBV2 and TRBJ1-4; 11 nucleotides align to TRBD1. The CDR3 extends over 13 amino acids. J lost 8 bases, V lost 8 bases, and 4 bases had no gene match. Germline assignment: CDR1 SNHLY and CDR2 FYNNEI.

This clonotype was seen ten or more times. CDR3: CASSPWGQGTNEKLFF. CDR3 nucleotides: TGTGCCAGCAGCCCATGGGGACAGGGGACTAATGAAAAACTGTTTTTT. The chain employs TRBV7-8 and TRBJ1-4; 10 nucleotides align to TRBD1. The CDR3 length is 16 residues. V shed 5 bases and J 2 bases; nucleotides not matched to a gene: 5. Germline CDR1 SGHVS, CDR2 FQNEAQ.

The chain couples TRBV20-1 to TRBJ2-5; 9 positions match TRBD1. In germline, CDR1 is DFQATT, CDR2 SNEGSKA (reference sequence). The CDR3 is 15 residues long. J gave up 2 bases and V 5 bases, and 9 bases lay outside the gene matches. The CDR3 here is CSASSGTGSQETQYF. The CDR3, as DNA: TGCAGTGCTTCTTCCGGGACAGGGAGTCAAGAGACCCAGTACTTC.

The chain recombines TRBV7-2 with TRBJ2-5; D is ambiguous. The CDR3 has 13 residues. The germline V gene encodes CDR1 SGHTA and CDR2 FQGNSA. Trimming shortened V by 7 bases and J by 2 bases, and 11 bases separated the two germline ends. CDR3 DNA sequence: TGTGCCAGCACCCGGAGTGAACAAGAGACCCAGTACTTC. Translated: CASTRSEQETQYF. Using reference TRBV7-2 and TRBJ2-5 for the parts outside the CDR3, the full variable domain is GAGVSQSPSNKVTEKGKDVELRCDPISGHTALYWYRQSLGQGLEFLIYFQGNSAPDKSGLPSDRFSAERTGGSVSTLTIQRTQQEDSAVYLCASTRSEQETQYFGPGTRLLVL.

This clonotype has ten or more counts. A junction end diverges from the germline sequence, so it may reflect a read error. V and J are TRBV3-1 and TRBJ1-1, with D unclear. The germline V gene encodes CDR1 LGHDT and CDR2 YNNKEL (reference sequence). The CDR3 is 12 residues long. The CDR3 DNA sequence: TGTGCCAGCAGTCAAGTGAACACTGAAGCTTTCTTT. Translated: CASSQVNTEAFF. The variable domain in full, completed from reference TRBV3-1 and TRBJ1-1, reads DTAVSQTPKYLVTQMGNDKSIKCEQNLGHDTMYWYKQDSKKFLKIMFSYNNKELIINETVPNRFSPKSPDKAHLNLHINSLELGDSAVYFCASSQVNTEAFFGQGTRLTVV.

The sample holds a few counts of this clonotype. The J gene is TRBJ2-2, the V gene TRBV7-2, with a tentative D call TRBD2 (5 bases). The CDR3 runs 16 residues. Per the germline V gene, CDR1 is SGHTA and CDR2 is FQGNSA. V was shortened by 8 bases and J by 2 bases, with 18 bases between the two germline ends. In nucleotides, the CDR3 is TGTGCCAGCGCGAAACCGGGAATTCAAAACACCGGGGAGCTGTTTTTT. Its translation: CASAKPGIQNTGELFF.

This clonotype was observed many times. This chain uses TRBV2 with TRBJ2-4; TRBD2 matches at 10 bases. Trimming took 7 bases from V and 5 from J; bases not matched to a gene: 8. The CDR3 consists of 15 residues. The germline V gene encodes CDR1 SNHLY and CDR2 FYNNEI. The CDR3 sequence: CASKGTSERENIQYF. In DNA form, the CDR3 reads TGTGCCAGCAAAGGGACTAGCGAGCGAGAAAACATTCAGTACTTC.

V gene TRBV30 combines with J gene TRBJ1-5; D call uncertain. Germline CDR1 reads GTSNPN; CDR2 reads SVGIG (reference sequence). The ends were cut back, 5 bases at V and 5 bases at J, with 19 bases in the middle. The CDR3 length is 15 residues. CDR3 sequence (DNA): TGTGCCTGGGCCCATCGCGGGGTCTGGGATCAGCCCCAGCATTTT. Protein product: CAWAHRGVWDQPQHF. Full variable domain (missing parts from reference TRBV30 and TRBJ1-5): SQTIHQWPATLVQPVGSPLSLECTVEGTSNPNLYWYRQAAGRGLQLLFYSVGIGQISSEVPQNLSASRPQDRQFILSSKKLLLSDSGFYLCAWAHRGVWDQPQHFGDGTRLSIL.

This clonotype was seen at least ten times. The CDR3 coding sequence is TGTGCCAGCAGCTTGGGACGGAGCTACACCTTC. Its translation is CASSLGRSYTF. This rearrangement joins TRBV7-2 to TRBJ1-2, with a possible D match to TRBD1 (5 bases). The CDR3 has 11 residues. The V end was cut by 3 bases, the J end by 9 bases, with 8 bases between. Germline CDR1 reads SGHTA; CDR2 reads FQGNSA.

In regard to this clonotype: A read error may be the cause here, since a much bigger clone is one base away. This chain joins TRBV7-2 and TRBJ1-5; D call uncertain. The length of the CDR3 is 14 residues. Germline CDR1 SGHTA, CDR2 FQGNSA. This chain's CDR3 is CVSSAAGNNQPQHF. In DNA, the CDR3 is TGTGTCAGCAGCGCAGCGGGCAACAATCAGCCCCAGCATTTT.

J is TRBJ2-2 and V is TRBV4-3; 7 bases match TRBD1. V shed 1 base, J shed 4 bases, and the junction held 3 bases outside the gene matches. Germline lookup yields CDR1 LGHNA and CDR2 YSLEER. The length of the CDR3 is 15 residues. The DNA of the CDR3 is TGCGCCAGCAGCCAAGGGGACAGAACCACCGGGGAGCTGTTTTTT. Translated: CASSQGDRTTGELFF.

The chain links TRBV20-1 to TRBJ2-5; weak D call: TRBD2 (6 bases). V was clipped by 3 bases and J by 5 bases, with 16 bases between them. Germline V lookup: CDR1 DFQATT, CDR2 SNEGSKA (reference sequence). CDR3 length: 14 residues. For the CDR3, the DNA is TGCAGTGCTAGTGGGTTCGCGGGATGGGAGACCCAGTACTTC. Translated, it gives CSASGFAGWETQYF.

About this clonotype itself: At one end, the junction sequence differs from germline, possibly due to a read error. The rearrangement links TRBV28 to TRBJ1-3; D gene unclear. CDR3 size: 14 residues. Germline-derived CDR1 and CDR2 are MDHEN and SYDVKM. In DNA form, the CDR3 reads TGTGCCAGCAGTTCTCCGAGCTCTGGAGACACCATATATTTT. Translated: CASSSPSSGDTIYF.

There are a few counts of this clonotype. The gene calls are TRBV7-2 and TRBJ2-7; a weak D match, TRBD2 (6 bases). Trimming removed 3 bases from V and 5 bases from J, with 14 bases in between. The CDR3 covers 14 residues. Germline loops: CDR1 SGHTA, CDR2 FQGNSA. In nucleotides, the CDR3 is TGTGCCAGCAGCTTGACTAGAAACCGGCACGAGCAGTACTTC. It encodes CASSLTRNRHEQYF. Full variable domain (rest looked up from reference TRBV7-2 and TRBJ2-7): GAGVSQSPSNKVTEKGKDVELRCDPISGHTALYWYRQSLGQGLEFLIYFQGNSAPDKSGLPSDRFSAERTGGSVSTLTIQRTQQEDSAVYLCASSLTRNRHEQYFGPGTRLTVT.

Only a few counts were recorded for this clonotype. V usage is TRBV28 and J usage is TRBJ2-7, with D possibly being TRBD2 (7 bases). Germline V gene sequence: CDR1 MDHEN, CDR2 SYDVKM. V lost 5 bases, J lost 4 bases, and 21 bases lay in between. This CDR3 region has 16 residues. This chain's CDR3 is CASSHHQGREPYEQYF. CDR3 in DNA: TGTGCCAGCAGTCATCATCAGGGGCGGGAGCCGTACGAGCAGTACTTC. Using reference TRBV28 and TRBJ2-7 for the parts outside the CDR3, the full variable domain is DVKVTQSSRYLVKRTGEKVFLECVQDMDHENMFWYRQDPGLGLRLIYFSYDVKMKEKGDIPEGYSVSREKKERFSLILESASTNQTSMYLCASSHHQGREPYEQYFGPGTRLTVT.

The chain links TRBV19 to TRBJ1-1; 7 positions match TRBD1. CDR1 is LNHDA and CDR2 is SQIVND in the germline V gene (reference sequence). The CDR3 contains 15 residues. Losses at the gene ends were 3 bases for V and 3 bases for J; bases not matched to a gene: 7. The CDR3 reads CASSMEGGIYTEAFF. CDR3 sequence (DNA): TGTGCCAGTAGTATGGAAGGGGGCATCTACACTGAAGCTTTCTTT.

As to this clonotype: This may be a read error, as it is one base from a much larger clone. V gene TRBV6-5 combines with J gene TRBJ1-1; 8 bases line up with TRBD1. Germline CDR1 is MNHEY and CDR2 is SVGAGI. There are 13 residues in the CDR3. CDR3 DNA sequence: TGTACCAGCAGGTACAGGGGGAGCACTGAAGCTTTCTTT. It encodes CTSRYRGSTEAFF.

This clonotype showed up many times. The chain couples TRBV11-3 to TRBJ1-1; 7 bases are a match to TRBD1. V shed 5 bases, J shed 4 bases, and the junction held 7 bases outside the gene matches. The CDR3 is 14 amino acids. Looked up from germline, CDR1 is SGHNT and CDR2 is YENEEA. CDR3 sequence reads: CASSAEGAGTEAFF. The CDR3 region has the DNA TGTGCCAGCAGCGCCGAGGGGGCAGGCACTGAAGCTTTCTTT.

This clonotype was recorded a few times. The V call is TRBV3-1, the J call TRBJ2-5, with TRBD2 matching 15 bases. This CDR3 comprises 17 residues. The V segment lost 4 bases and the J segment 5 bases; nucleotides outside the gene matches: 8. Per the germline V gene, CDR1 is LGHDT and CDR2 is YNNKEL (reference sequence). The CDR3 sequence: CASSLRTSGRGRETQYF. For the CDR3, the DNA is TGTGCCAGCAGCCTCCGGACTAGCGGGAGGGGGAGGGAGACCCAGTACTTC.

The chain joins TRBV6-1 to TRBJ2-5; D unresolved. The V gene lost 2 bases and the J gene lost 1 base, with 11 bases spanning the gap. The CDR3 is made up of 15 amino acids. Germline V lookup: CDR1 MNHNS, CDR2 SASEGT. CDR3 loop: CASSEMGGIQETQYF. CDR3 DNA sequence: TGTGCCAGCAGTGAAATGGGCGGCATCCAAGAGACCCAGTACTTC.

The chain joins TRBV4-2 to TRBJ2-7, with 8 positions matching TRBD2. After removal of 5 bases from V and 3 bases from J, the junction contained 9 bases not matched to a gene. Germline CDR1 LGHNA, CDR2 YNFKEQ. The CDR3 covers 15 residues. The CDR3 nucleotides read TGTGCCAGCAGCTCCCGCGGTAGCGGGGACTACGAGCAGTACTTC. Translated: CASSSRGSGDYEQYF.

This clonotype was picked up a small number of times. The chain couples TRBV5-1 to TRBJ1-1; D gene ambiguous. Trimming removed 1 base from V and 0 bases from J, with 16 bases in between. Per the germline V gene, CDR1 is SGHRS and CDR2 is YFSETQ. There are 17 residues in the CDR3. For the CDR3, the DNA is TGCGCCAGCAGCTTGACTTCATTGAGGCCCATGAACACTGAAGCTTTCTTT. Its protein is CASSLTSLRPMNTEAFF.

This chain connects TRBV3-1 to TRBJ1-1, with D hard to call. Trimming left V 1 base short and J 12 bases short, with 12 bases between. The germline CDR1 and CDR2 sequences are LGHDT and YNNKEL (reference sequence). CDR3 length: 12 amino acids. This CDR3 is CASSQGSRQTFF. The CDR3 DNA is TGTGCCAGCAGCCAAGGGTCGAGGCAGACTTTCTTT. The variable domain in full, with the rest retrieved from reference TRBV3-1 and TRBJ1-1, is DTAVSQTPKYLVTQMGNDKSIKCEQNLGHDTMYWYKQDSKKFLKIMFSYNNKELIINETVPNRFSPKSPDKAHLNLHINSLELGDSAVYFCASSQGSRQTFFGQGTRLTVV.

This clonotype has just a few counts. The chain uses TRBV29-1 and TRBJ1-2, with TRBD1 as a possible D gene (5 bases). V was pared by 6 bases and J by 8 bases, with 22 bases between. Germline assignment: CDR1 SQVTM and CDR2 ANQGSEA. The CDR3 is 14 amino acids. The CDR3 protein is CSVRYERDLGGYTF. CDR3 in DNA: TGCAGCGTACGATACGAAAGGGACCTTGGCGGCTACACCTTC.

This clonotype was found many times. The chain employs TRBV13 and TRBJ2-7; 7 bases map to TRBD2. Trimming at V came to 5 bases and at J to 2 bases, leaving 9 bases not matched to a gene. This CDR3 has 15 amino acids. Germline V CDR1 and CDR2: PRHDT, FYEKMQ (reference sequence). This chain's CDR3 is CASSPTSSGPYEQYF. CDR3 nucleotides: TGTGCCAGCAGCCCGACGTCTAGCGGCCCCTACGAGCAGTACTTC.

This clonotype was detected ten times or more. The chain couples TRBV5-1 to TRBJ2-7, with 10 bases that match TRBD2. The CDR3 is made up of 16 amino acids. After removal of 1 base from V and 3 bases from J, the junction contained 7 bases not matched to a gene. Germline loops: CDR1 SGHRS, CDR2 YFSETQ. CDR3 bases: TGCGCCAGCAGCTTGCTCCTAGCGGGAGCGGTCTACGAGCAGTACTTC. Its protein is CASSLLLAGAVYEQYF.

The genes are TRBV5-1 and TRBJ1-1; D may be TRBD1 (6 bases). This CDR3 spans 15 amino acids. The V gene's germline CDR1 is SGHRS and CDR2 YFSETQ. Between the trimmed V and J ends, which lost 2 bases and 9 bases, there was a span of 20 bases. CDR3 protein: CASSLSQGPSLQAFF. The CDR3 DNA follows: TGCGCCAGCAGCTTAAGTCAGGGGCCCAGTTTACAAGCTTTCTTT.

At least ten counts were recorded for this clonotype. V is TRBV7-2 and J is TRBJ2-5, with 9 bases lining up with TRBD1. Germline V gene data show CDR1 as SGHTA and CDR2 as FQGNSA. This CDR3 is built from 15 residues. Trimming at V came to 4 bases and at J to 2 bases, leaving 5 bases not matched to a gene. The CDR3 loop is CASSSNRGPQETQYF. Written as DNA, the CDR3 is TGTGCCAGCAGCTCCAACAGGGGGCCACAAGAGACCCAGTACTTC.

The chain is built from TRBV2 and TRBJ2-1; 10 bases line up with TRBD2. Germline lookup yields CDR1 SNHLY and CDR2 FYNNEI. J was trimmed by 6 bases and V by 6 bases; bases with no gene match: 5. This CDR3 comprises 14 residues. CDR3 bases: TGTGCCAGCAGGAGCGGGAGGGGGGGCAATGAGCAGTTCTTC. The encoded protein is CASRSGRGGNEQFF.

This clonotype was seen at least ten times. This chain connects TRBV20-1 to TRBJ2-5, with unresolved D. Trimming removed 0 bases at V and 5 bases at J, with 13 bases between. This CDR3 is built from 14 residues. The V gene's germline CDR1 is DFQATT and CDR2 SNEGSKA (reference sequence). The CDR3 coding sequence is TGCAGTGCTAGAGAAGGGAAGGCTGAGGAGACCCAGTACTTC. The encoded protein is CSAREGKAEETQYF.

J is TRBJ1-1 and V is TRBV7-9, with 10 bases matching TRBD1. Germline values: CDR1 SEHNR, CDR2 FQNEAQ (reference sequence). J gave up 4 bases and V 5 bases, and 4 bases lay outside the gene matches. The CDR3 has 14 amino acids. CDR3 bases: TGTGCCAGCAGCCAACGGGACAGGGGCACTGAAGCTTTCTTT. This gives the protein CASSQRDRGTEAFF.

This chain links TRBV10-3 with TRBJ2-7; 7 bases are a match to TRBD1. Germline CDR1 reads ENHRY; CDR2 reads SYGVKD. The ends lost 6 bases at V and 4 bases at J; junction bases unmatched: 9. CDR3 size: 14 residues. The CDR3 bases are TGTGCCATCAGGAGCCGGGACAGACCATACGAGCAGTACTTC. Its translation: CAIRSRDRPYEQYF.